This T cell receptor (beta chain) emerged from a study of blood T cell repertoires in COVID-19. At the level of the study: The United States, Italy and Spain were the sources of the acute and convalescent COVID-19 samples. The cDNA or gDNA used as material had been derived from T cells, B-cell-depleted T cells, or PBMCs.

This CDR3 is built from 15 residues. The V end lost 1 base, the J end lost 8 bases, and 14 bases lay between the germline ends. Germline V gene lookup returns CDR1 SGHNT and CDR2 YENEEA. Authors' analysis steps: Amplification with reference gene primers provided the estimates of nucleated cell counts. Method: immunoSEQ multiplex PCR; TCRdb's copy keeps in-frame clones and lacks some. V and J calls and clone size are as listed in that table; D and trimming were resolved from the DNA. The table shows 35,000 to 45,000 clones, with roughly 88% occurring only once. Sequenced sample: peripheral blood. This TCR derives from a man between 60 and 70 years old with active COVID-19. V usage is TRBV11-3 and J usage is TRBJ1-4, with D unclear. This chain's CDR3 is CASSLGSPSYEKLFF. CDR3 DNA sequence: TGTGCCAGCAGCTTAGGGTCCCCCAGTTACGAAAAACTGTTTTTT.